Listed below are T cell receptor beta chains from one sample, sequenced in a study of cytomegalovirus exposure and HLA in healthy donors. TCRdb's table, derived via immunoSEQ multiplex PCR, lists solely in-frame clones and lacks some. The sample carries more than 150,000 clones, around 82% recorded once. The sequencing input was PBMCs. The origin of the receptors is a young woman in good health and CMV-seropositive. The CDR3 runs from the conserved cysteine through the conserved F or W. The D gene is left open where the match is weak. Where a row states a size, it is once, few, many or the class of an expanded clone; other rows omit it.

>NA|TRBD1|TRBJ2-7|TRBV5-1
CASSKTGAYEQYF
TGCGCCAGCAGCAAAACAGGGGCCTACGAGCAGTACTTC
>NA|TRBD1|TRBJ2-5|TRBV7-3
CASSSTGEWETQYF
TGTGCCAGCAGCTCGACAGGGGAGTGGGAGACCCAGTACTTC
>NA|TRBD1|TRBJ2-2|TRBV7-6
CATAGTANTGELFF
TGTGCCACCGCCGGGACAGCGAACACCGGGGAGCTGTTTTTT
>once|TRBD2|TRBJ2-1|TRBV7-2
CASSLALLAGNEQFF
TGTGCCAGCAGCTTAGCGCTCCTAGCGGGCAATGAGCAGTTCTTC
>NA|TRBD1|TRBJ1-2|TRBV4-1
CASSQPLRDSLNYGYTF
TGCGCCAGCAGCCAACCGCTGCGGGACAGTCTTAACTATGGCTACACCTTC
>few|TRBD1|TRBJ2-3|TRBV10-2
CASSESRGPGDTQYF
TGCGCCAGCAGTGAGTCGAGGGGGCCCGGGGATACGCAGTATTTT
>NA|TRBD1|TRBJ2-3|TRBV10-3
CAIKPGQGVDTQYF
TGTGCCATCAAGCCGGGACAGGGTGTGGATACGCAGTATTTT
>NA|TRBD2|TRBJ2-1|TRBV7-9
CASSSTAGGSAYNEQFF
TGTGCCAGCAGCTCCACAGCCGGGGGGTCCGCCTACAATGAGCAGTTCTTC
>NA|NA|TRBJ2-2|TRBV4-2
CASSQVSLAGPNTGELFF
TGTGCCAGCAGCCAAGTCTCCCTTGCGGGACCGAACACCGGGGAGCTGTTTTTT
>few|NA|TRBJ1-6|TRBV10-3
CAISDVGDSPLHF
TGTGCCATCAGTGATGTAGGGGATTCACCCCTCCACTTT
>NA|NA|TRBJ1-4|TRBV5-1
CASSLFPRGLTTNEKLFF
TGCGCCAGCAGCTTGTTCCCCAGGGGCCTAACAACTAATGAAAAACTGTTTTTT
>NA|TRBD1|TRBJ1-1|TRBV19
CASVSGGFEAFF
TGTGCCAGTGTCTCAGGGGGTTTCGAAGCTTTCTTT
>NA|NA|TRBJ1-1|TRBV6-5
CASSFLRGGTEAFF
TGTGCCAGCAGTTTTTTGAGAGGGGGCACTGAAGCTTTCTTT
>few|TRBD2|TRBJ2-7|TRBV13
CASSTLAGRNEQYF
TGTGCCAGCAGCACCTTAGCGGGGAGGAACGAGCAGTACTTC
>NA|NA|TRBJ1-1|TRBV9
CASSLQGLPEAFF
TGTGCCAGCAGCTTACAGGGATTGCCTGAAGCTTTCTTT
>NA|TRBD1|TRBJ1-2|TRBV10-3
CAIIGAGGEAGYTF
TGTGCCATCATAGGAGCAGGGGGCGAAGCGGGCTACACCTTC
>NA|NA|TRBJ2-3|TRBV7-2
CASMQDNTDTQYF
TGTGCCAGCATGCAGGACAACACAGATACGCAGTATTTT
>NA|TRBD1|TRBJ1-2|TRBV2
CASSEDRGNYGYTF
TGTGCCAGCAGTGAAGACAGGGGGAACTATGGCTACACCTTC
>NA|TRBD2|TRBJ2-3|TRBV11-2
CASSAIAGRYTDTQYF
TGTGCCAGCAGCGCCATAGCGGGAAGGTACACAGATACGCAGTATTTT
>NA|NA|TRBJ1-6|TRBV6-5
CASVTSSYSPLHF
TGTGCCAGCGTCACGTCTAGTTATTCACCCCTCCACTTT
>NA|TRBD2|TRBJ2-3|TRBV6-1
CASSTSGVSDTQYF
TGTGCCAGCTCGACTAGCGGGGTATCAGATACGCAGTATTTT
>NA|NA|TRBJ1-2|TRBV4-1
CASSQEWGQARYGYTF
TGCGCCAGCAGCCAAGAGTGGGGGCAGGCGCGCTATGGCTACACCTTC
>NA|NA|TRBJ2-1|TRBV29-1
CSVAGLDSHSVDEQFF
TGCAGCGTTGCCGGTCTTGACTCCCATTCCGTCGATGAGCAGTTCTTC
>NA|NA|TRBJ1-2|TRBV18
CASSPGSRGGGYGYTF
TGTGCCAGCTCCCCCGGCTCACGGGGTGGTGGCTATGGCTACACCTTC
>NA|NA|TRBJ1-3|TRBV19
CASSIDRGTGNTIYF
TGTGCCAGTAGTATAGATAGGGGAACTGGAAACACCATATATTTT
>NA|TRBD1|TRBJ2-5|TRBV25-1
CASRAADRGRGETQYF
TGTGCCAGCAGGGCTGCCGACAGGGGGCGCGGAGAGACCCAGTACTTC
>NA|NA|TRBJ2-1|TRBV6-5
CATTGQGNEQFF
TGTGCCACGACTGGACAAGGGAATGAGCAGTTCTTC
>NA|NA|TRBJ1-2|TRBV5-8
CASSIGTIVTYGYTF
TGTGCCAGCAGCATTGGGACAATTGTTACATATGGCTACACCTTC
>NA|TRBD1|TRBJ2-5|TRBV15
CATSRDRVVETQYF
TGTGCCACCAGCAGGGACAGGGTGGTAGAGACCCAGTACTTC
>NA|TRBD1|TRBJ1-2|TRBV7-7
CASSPPRGDRGIVVYGYTF
TGTGCCAGCAGCCCACCCCGAGGGGACAGGGGTATTGTCGTCTATGGCTACACCTTC
>NA|NA|TRBJ1-1|TRBV5-1
CASSLHRAANTEAFF
TGCGCCAGCAGCTTACACAGGGCAGCGAACACTGAAGCTTTCTTT
>NA|NA|TRBJ2-1|TRBV4-1
CASSQGPGEVNEQFF
TGCGCCAGCAGCCAAGGTCCTGGTGAGGTCAATGAGCAGTTCTTC
>few|TRBD1|TRBJ1-6|TRBV6-4
CASRAGGEGSPLHF
TGTGCCAGCAGGGCAGGGGGCGAGGGTTCACCCCTCCACTTT
>NA|NA|TRBJ2-5|TRBV7-6
CASSLGVGETQYF
TGTGCCAGCAGCTTAGGCGTCGGAGAGACCCAGTACTTC
>NA|NA|TRBJ1-1|TRBV15
CATSSLPGFYTEAFF
TGTGCCACCAGCAGTCTCCCCGGGTTCTACACTGAAGCTTTCTTT
>NA|NA|TRBJ2-7|TRBV10-1
CASSDGWEQYF
TGCGCCAGCAGTGACGGGTGGGAGCAGTACTTC
>NA|NA|TRBJ2-6|TRBV5-4
CASSPESRGANVLTF
TGTGCCAGCAGCCCCGAGTCTCGAGGGGCCAACGTCCTGACTTTC
>NA|NA|TRBJ2-3|TRBV7-3
CASLKGVGDTQYF
TGTGCCAGCCTAAAAGGGGTGGGAGATACGCAGTATTTT
>NA|NA|TRBJ1-5|TRBV19
CASSIDGREDQPQHF
TGTGCCAGTAGTATAGATGGACGGGAGGATCAGCCCCAGCATTTT
>NA|NA|TRBJ1-6|TRBV9
CASSPRTAENSPLHF
TGTGCCAGCAGCCCGCGGACAGCCGAGAATTCACCCCTCCACTTT
>NA|TRBD1|TRBJ2-7|TRBV2
CASKGRGLYEQYF
TGTGCCAGCAAAGGCAGGGGGCTCTACGAGCAGTACTTC
>NA|TRBD2|TRBJ2-1|TRBV11-2
CASSLTPRSGGRNEQFF
TGTGCCAGCAGCTTGACCCCCCGAAGCGGGGGTCGTAATGAGCAGTTCTTC
>once|NA|TRBJ1-5|TRBV9
CASSRGSSSQPQHF
TGTGCCAGCAGCCGAGGGTCATCGTCTCAGCCCCAGCATTTT
>NA|NA|TRBJ2-4|TRBV4-3
CTRARAAKNIQYF
TGCACGAGAGCCAGGGCTGCCAAAAACATTCAGTACTTC
>NA|NA|TRBJ2-7|TRBV11-2
CASSLVPLSSYEQYF
TGTGCCAGCAGCTTAGTTCCTCTCTCCTCCTACGAGCAGTACTTC
>NA|TRBD2|TRBJ2-7|TRBV4-2
CASSQGLAGTTYEQYF
TGTGCCAGCAGCCAAGGACTAGCGGGTACCACCTACGAGCAGTACTTC
>NA|TRBD1|TRBJ1-2|TRBV7-9
CASSSSTGTGGYGYTF
TGTGCCAGCAGCTCCTCGACCGGGACAGGGGGGTATGGCTACACCTTC
>NA|NA|TRBJ1-1|TRBV18
CASSPAGNTEAFF
TGTGCCAGCTCACCCGCAGGGAACACTGAAGCTTTCTTT
>NA|TRBD1|TRBJ2-7|TRBV11-3
CASSLGQGAYEQYF
TGTGCCAGCAGCCTGGGACAGGGGGCTTACGAGCAGTACTTC
>once|NA|TRBJ1-1|TRBV11-2
CASSLDAPSIAEAFF
TGTGCCAGCAGCTTAGATGCTCCTAGTATAGCTGAAGCTTTCTTT
>NA|TRBD2|TRBJ2-3|TRBV9
CASTPALAGPGDTQYF
TGTGCCAGCACACCCGCGTTAGCGGGGCCGGGGGATACGCAGTATTTT
>NA|NA|TRBJ2-7|TRBV5-6
CASSFRLQRDEQYF
TGTGCCAGCAGCTTCCGGTTACAGAGGGACGAGCAGTACTTC
>NA|NA|TRBJ1-1|TRBV5-1
CASSGGGLAEAFF
TGCGCCAGCAGCGGGGGCGGGTTGGCTGAAGCTTTCTTT
>NA|TRBD1|TRBJ1-1|TRBV5-6
CASSGDRDRYTEAFF
TGTGCCAGCAGCGGGGACAGGGATCGTTACACTGAAGCTTTCTTT
>NA|NA|TRBJ2-4|TRBV7-5
CARSLGLAATPFSQRNIQYF
TGTGCCAGAAGCTTGGGACTAGCGGCAACTCCCTTCAGCCAGAGAAACATTCAGTACTTC
>NA|TRBD1|TRBJ2-7|TRBV9
CASSPGQGAYYEQYF
TGTGCCAGCAGCCCGGGACAGGGGGCCTACTACGAGCAGTACTTC
>NA|NA|TRBJ2-2|TRBV5-6
CASSLVGRGNTGELFF
TGTGCCAGCAGCTTGGTAGGACGGGGGAACACCGGGGAGCTGTTTTTT
>once|TRBD1|TRBJ2-1|TRBV5-1
CASSWGTGVRNEQFF
TGCGCCAGCAGCTGGGGGACAGGGGTACGGAATGAGCAGTTCTTC
>NA|TRBD1|TRBJ1-1|TRBV6-5
CASRHRGNTEAFF
TGTGCCAGCAGACACAGGGGGAACACTGAAGCTTTCTTT
>NA|TRBD1|TRBJ1-1|TRBV4-1
CASSQVNWAGGSPTGAFF
TGCGCCAGCAGCCAAGTTAATTGGGCAGGGGGCTCCCCTACGGGGGCTTTCTTT